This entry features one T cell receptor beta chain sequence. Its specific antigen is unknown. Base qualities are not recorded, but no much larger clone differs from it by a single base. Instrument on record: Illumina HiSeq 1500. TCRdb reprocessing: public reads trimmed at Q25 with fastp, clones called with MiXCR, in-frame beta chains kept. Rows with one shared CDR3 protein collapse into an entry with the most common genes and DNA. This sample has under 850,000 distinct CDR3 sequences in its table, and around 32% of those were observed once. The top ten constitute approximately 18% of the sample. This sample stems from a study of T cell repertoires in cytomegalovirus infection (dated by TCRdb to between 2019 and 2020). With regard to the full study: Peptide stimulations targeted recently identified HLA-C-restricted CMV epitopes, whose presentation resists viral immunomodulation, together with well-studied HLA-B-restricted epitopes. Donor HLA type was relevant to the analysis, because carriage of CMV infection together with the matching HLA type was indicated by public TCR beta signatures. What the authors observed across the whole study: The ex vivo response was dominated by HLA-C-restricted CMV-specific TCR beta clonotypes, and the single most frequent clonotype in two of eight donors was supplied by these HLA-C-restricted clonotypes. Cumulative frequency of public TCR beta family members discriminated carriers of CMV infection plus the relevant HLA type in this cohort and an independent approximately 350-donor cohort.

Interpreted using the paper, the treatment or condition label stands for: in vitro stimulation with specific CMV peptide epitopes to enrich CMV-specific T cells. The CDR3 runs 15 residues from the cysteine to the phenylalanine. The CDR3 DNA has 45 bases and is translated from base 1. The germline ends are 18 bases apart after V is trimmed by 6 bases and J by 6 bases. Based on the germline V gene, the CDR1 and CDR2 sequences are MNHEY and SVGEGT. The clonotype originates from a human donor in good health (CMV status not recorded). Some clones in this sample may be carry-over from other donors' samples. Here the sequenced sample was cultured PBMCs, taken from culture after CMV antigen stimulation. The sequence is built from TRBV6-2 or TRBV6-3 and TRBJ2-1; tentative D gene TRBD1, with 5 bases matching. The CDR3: CASRLEQAKVNEQFF. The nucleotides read TGTGCCAGCAGGTTGGAACAGGCTAAAGTCAATGAGCAGTTCTTC.